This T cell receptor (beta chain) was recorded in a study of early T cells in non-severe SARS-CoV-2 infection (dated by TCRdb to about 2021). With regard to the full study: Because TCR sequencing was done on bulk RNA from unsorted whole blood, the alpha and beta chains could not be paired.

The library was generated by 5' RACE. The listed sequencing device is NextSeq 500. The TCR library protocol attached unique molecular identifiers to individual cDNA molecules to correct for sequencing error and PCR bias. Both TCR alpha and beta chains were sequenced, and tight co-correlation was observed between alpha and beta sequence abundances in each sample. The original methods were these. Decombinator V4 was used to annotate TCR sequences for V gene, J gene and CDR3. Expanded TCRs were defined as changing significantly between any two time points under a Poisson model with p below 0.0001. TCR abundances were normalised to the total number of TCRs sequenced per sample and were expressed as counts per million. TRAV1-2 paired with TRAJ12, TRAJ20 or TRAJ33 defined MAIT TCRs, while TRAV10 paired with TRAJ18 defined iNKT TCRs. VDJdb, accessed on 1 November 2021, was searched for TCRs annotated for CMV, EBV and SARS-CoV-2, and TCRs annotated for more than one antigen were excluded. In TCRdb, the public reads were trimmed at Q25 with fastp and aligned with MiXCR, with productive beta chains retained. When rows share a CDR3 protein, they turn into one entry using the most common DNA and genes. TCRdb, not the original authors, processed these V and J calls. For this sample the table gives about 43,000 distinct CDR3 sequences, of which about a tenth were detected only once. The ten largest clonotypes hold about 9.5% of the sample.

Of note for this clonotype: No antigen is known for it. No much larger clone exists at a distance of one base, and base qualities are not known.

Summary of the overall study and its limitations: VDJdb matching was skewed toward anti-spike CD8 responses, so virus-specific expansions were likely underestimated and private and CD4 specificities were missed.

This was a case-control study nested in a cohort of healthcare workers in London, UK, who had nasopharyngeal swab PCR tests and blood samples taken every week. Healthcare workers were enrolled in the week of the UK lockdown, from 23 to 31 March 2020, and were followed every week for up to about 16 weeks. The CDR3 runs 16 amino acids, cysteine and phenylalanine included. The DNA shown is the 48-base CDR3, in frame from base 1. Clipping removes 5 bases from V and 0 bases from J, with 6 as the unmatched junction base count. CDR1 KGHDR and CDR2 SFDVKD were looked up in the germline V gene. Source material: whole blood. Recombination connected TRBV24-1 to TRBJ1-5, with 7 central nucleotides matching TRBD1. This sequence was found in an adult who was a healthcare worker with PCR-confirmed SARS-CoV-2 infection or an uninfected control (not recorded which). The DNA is TGTGCCACCAGTGGAAGCACAGGGGTTAGCAATCAGCCCCAGCATTTT. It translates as CATSGSTGVSNQPQHF.